A single sample gave rise to the 29 T cell receptor beta chains below, sequenced in a study of T cell responses to AZD1222 COVID-19 vaccine (dated by TCRdb to the early 2020s). The protocol used for the library was the immunoSEQ multiplex PCR assay. As stored in TCRdb, this immuneACCESS dataset retains in-frame rearrangements with V and J assigned. A fraction of the clones does not appear; measured against another copy, unresolved V genes explain less than half of the discrepancy, and the remainder lacks a known reason. The table for this sample lists over 150,000 clones; roughly nine tenths of them were counted only once. Around 3.7% of the sample lies in the top ten. The time point label, read with the paper, signifies: about 28 days (+/-7) after the second vaccine dose. Material: peripheral blood, obtained 28 days after the second AZD1222 dose. The source of these receptors is an adult who received the AZD1222 COVID-19 vaccine.

CDR3 sequence: CASSEAGAPSNTEAFF. As DNA, the CDR3 is TGTGCCAGCAGTGAAGCTGGGGCCCCGTCTAACACTGAAGCTTTCTTT. The chain employs TRBV25-1 and TRBJ1-1; D might be TRBD1 (5 bases). Trimming removed 2 bases at V and 2 bases at J, with 15 bases between. Per germline, CDR1 MGHDK and CDR2 SYGVNS. The CDR3 loop spans 16 amino acids.

The CDR3 loop reads CASSEGQGGKKLFF. CDR3 nucleotide sequence: TGTGCCAGCAGCGAGGGACAGGGTGGGAAAAAACTGTTTTTT. The chain carries TRBV5-6 and TRBJ1-4, with 9 bases fitting TRBD1. The V segment lost 4 bases and the J segment 9 bases; nucleotides outside the gene matches: 7. The germline V gene encodes CDR1 SGHDT and CDR2 YYEEEE. The CDR3 contains 14 residues. Filled out from reference TRBV5-6 and TRBJ1-4, the complete variable domain reads DAGVTQSPTHLIKTRGQQVTLRCSPKSGHDTVSWYQQALGQGPQFIFQYYEEEERQRGNFPDRFSGHQFPNYSSELNVNALLLGDSALYLCASSEGQGGKKLFFGSGTQLSVL.

The chain employs TRBV7-6 and TRBJ1-6; no firm D call. The CDR3 totals 13 residues. Germline lookup yields CDR1 SGHVS and CDR2 FNYEAQ. Trimming left V 2 bases short and J 8 bases short, with 7 bases between. CDR3 amino acids: CASSLSGDSPLHF. CDR3 DNA sequence: TGTGCCAGCAGCTTAAGCGGGGATTCACCCCTCCACTTT.

This clone has only a few counts. Relative to the germline gene, one junction end is altered; a read error may explain this. The genes are TRBV7-9 and TRBJ2-7, with TRBD1 matching over 8 bases. The germline gives CDR1 SEHNR, CDR2 FQNEAQ (reference sequence). This CDR3 contains 11 residues. The CDR3 sequence: CASSLGRGLSF. CDR3 in DNA: TGTGCCAGCAGCTTAGGCAGGGGGCTGTCATTC.

This clone has just a few counts. The chain employs TRBV28 and TRBJ2-2; D is perhaps TRBD1 or TRBD2 (5 bases each). V was pared by 3 bases and J by 2 bases, with 13 bases between. Germline values: CDR1 MDHEN, CDR2 SYDVKM. The CDR3 loop spans 16 amino acids. The CDR3 region has the DNA TGTGCCAGCAGTTTTCCCCGGGACGGCAACACCGGGGAGCTGTTTTTT. The encoded protein is CASSFPRDGNTGELFF. The variable domain in full, completed from reference TRBV28 and TRBJ2-2, reads DVKVTQSSRYLVKRTGEKVFLECVQDMDHENMFWYRQDPGLGLRLIYFSYDVKMKEKGDIPEGYSVSREKKERFSLILESASTNQTSMYLCASSFPRDGNTGELFFGEGSRLTVL.

The chain is built from TRBV6-5 and TRBJ2-7; D uncertain. With 6 bases removed from V and 3 bases from J, the gap between germline ends came to 6 bases. The length of the CDR3 is 11 residues. Germline assignment: CDR1 MNHEY and CDR2 SVGAGI. CDR3 protein: CASRNYYEQYF. The CDR3 bases are TGTGCCAGCAGGAACTACTACGAGCAGTACTTC.

This chain connects TRBV9 to TRBJ1-1; D unresolved. Germline lookup yields CDR1 SGDLS and CDR2 YYNGEE. V was clipped by 0 bases and J by 11 bases, with 17 bases between them. The CDR3 covers 14 residues. The CDR3 reads CASSVGFQTDRAFF. CDR3 nucleotide sequence: TGTGCCAGCAGCGTAGGATTCCAGACTGATCGGGCTTTCTTT.

The V gene is TRBV6-5, the J gene TRBJ2-5; TRBD2 might be the D (6 bases). V lost 3 bases, J lost 5 bases, and 10 bases lay in between. Germline CDR1 and CDR2: MNHEY and SVGAGI. This CDR3 region has 13 residues. The CDR3 sequence: CASSYGTWETQYF. DNA for the CDR3: TGTGCCAGCAGTTATGGGACTTGGGAGACCCAGTACTTC.

The chain combines TRBV5-1 with TRBJ1-1; TRBD1 is a possible D gene (5 bases). Germline assignment: CDR1 SGHRS and CDR2 YFSETQ. CDR3 size: 15 residues. The V end was cut by 0 bases, the J end by 6 bases, with 15 bases between. The CDR3 spells CASSLDGGITSEAFF. DNA of the CDR3: TGCGCCAGCAGCTTGGATGGGGGGATCACGTCTGAAGCTTTCTTT.

The V and J genes are TRBV11-3 and TRBJ2-2, with D uncertain. The V gene lost 6 bases and the J gene lost 7 bases, with 9 bases spanning the gap. The CDR3 is 12 amino acids. Germline lookup yields CDR1 SGHNT and CDR2 YENEEA. CDR3 region: CASRSYLGELFF. In DNA form, the CDR3 reads TGTGCCAGCAGGAGTTATCTCGGGGAGCTGTTTTTT.

In regard to this clone: The sample has other DNA sequences that encode this CDR3 too. The CDR3 loop reads CASSPGQNTEAFF. The CDR3 DNA sequence: TGTGCCAGCTCACCAGGGCAGAACACTGAAGCTTTCTTT. The chain uses TRBV18 and TRBJ1-1; D is undetermined. Germline CDR1 is KGHSH and CDR2 is LQKENI. This CDR3 has 13 amino acids. Trimming shortened V by 2 bases and J by 1 base, and 5 bases separated the two germline ends.

The J gene is TRBJ2-7, the V gene TRBV19; the match to TRBD2 covers 10 bases. V was pared by 5 bases and J by 1 base, with 5 bases of the junction left unmatched. There are 15 residues in the CDR3. Germline-derived CDR1 and CDR2 are LNHDA and SQIVND (reference sequence). The CDR3 spells CASSFTSGTSYEQYF. CDR3 sequence (DNA): TGTGCCAGTAGTTTCACTAGCGGGACTTCCTACGAGCAGTACTTC.

The chain recombines TRBV7-3 with TRBJ1-1; D gene uncertain. Trimming took 1 base from V and 1 from J, leaving 10 bases between them. Germline V gene sequence: CDR1 SGHTA, CDR2 FQGTGA. CDR3 length equals 15 residues. This CDR3 is CASSLKGVGNTEAFF. Here the CDR3 DNA reads TGTGCCAGCAGCTTAAAGGGCGTGGGGAACACTGAAGCTTTCTTT.

The V call is TRBV25-1, the J call TRBJ1-1, with TRBD1 as a possible D gene (5 bases). The CDR3 has 15 residues. In germline, CDR1 is MGHDK, CDR2 SYGVNS. V lost 5 bases to trimming and J lost 3 bases, with 16 bases between them. CDR3 loop: CASSNPGALYTEAFF. As DNA, the CDR3 is TGTGCCAGCAGTAACCCCGGGGCGCTTTACACTGAAGCTTTCTTT.

This clone has only one observation. V and J are TRBV6-1 and TRBJ1-2, with D unresolved. The V gene's germline CDR1 is MNHNS and CDR2 SASEGT. CDR3 length: 13 amino acids. V shed 7 bases and J shed 0 bases, with 9 bases lying between them. The CDR3 region has the DNA TGTGCCAGCAAAGAAGGAGCTAACTATGGCTACACCTTC. Translating gives CASKEGANYGYTF.

The chain joins TRBV11-2 to TRBJ1-1; D gene ambiguous. The germline V gene encodes CDR1 SGHAT and CDR2 FQNNGV. Trimming removed 5 bases from V and 1 base from J, with 11 bases in between. The CDR3 length is 14 residues. CDR3 sequence reads: CASSRTRRNTEAFF. The CDR3 DNA reads as TGTGCCAGCAGCCGTACACGTAGGAACACTGAAGCTTTCTTT.

The chain is built from TRBV27 and TRBJ2-3, with D hard to call. Trimming stripped 2 bases from V and 6 bases from J, with 18 bases between. The CDR3 length is 16 residues. Germline V gene sequence: CDR1 MNHEY, CDR2 SMNVEV (reference sequence). The CDR3 spells CASSLVALQSSDTQYF. The CDR3 region has the DNA TGTGCCAGCAGTTTAGTGGCACTTCAGAGTTCGGATACGCAGTATTTT.

The chain recombines TRBV28 with TRBJ2-7, with TRBD1 matching 9 bases. Trimming at V came to 5 bases and at J to 0 bases, leaving 5 bases not matched to a gene. The V gene's germline CDR1 is MDHEN and CDR2 SYDVKM. This CDR3 contains 15 residues. In DNA, the CDR3 is TGTGCCAGCAGTCTTATGGACAGGGGCTCCTACGAGCAGTACTTC. Encoded protein: CASSLMDRGSYEQYF.

The chain employs TRBV24-1 and TRBJ1-2; 8 positions agree with TRBD1. The CDR3 extends over 14 amino acids. J gave up 4 bases and V 2 bases, and 2 bases lay outside the gene matches. Germline V gene lookup returns CDR1 KGHDR and CDR2 SFDVKD. DNA for the CDR3: TGTGCCACCAGTGATTCAACAGGGGGCTATGGCTACACCTTC. Its translation: CATSDSTGGYGYTF.

The chain has TRBV5-4 and TRBJ2-6; a possible D gene is TRBD2 (8 bases). The CDR3 has 18 residues. Trimming shortened V by 6 bases and J by 2 bases, and 21 bases separated the two germline ends. Germline values: CDR1 SGHNT, CDR2 YYREEE (reference sequence). DNA of the CDR3: TGTGCCAGCACTCCTCGGGACAGCGGGAGCCCTGGGGCCAACGTCCTGACTTTC. Translation: CASTPRDSGSPGANVLTF.

A few counts support this clone. V usage is TRBV27 and J usage is TRBJ1-1; 9 bases match TRBD1. In germline, CDR1 is MNHEY, CDR2 SMNVEV (reference sequence). V was clipped by 3 bases and J by 6 bases; unmatched bases: 14. The CDR3 extends over 17 amino acids. CDR3 bases: TGTGCCAGCAGTTTTCTAAGACCGGACAGGGGAGTAGCTGAAGCTTTCTTT. This codes for CASSFLRPDRGVAEAFF.

The chain combines TRBV27 with TRBJ1-5; D gene ambiguous. Germline V gene sequence: CDR1 MNHEY, CDR2 SMNVEV (reference sequence). The CDR3 runs 15 residues. V was clipped by 0 bases and J by 5 bases, with 11 bases between them. CDR3 DNA: TGTGCCAGCAGTTTATCCATTCACATTGATCAGCCCCAGCATTTT. It yields the protein CASSLSIHIDQPQHF.

The chain carries TRBV28 and TRBJ1-2; TRBD1 might be the D (6 bases). CDR3 length: 11 amino acids. Looked up from germline, CDR1 is MDHEN and CDR2 is SYDVKM. Trimming cost V 9 bases and J 7 bases, with 12 bases left between them. For the CDR3, the DNA is TGTGCCAGTACAGGGCAAAGTGGCTACACCTTC. It codes for CASTGQSGYTF.

The chain is built from TRBV3-1 (or the pseudogene TRBV3-2) and TRBJ2-1, with D possibly TRBD1 on 5 matching bases. Germline CDR1 is LGHDT and CDR2 is YNNKEL (reference sequence). The CDR3 runs 16 residues. V lost 4 bases to trimming and J lost 0 bases, with 13 bases between them. Written as DNA, the CDR3 is TGTGCCAGCAGCCCCGAACAGGTTAGCTCCTACAATGAGCAGTTCTTC. Its translation is CASSPEQVSSYNEQFF.

V gene TRBV12-5 combines with J gene TRBJ2-5; the match to TRBD2 covers 12 bases. The germline gives CDR1 LGHNT, CDR2 FRNRAP. Losses at the gene ends were 1 base for V and 4 bases for J; bases not matched to a gene: 1. The length of the CDR3 is 15 residues. CDR3 DNA sequence: TGTGCTAGTGGTTTGGGACTAGCGGGAGCAGAGACCCAGTACTTC. The encoded protein is CASGLGLAGAETQYF.

V usage is TRBV5-4 and J usage is TRBJ2-6, with a possible D match to TRBD1 (5 bases). This CDR3 has 17 residues. CDR1 is SGHNT, CDR2 YYREEE, per germline (reference sequence). V was shortened by 1 base and J by 1 base, with 12 bases between the two germline ends. The CDR3 loop reads CASSLWAGRSGANVLTF. Here the CDR3 DNA reads TGTGCCAGCAGCTTGTGGGCAGGGCGATCTGGGGCCAACGTCCTGACTTTC. The variable domain in full, with the rest retrieved from reference TRBV5-4 and TRBJ2-6, is ETGVTQSPTHLIKTRGQQVTLRCSSQSGHNTVSWYQQALGQGPQFIFQYYREEENGRGNFPPRFSGLQFPNYSSELNVNALELDDSALYLCASSLWAGRSGANVLTFGAGSRLTVL.

The chain recombines TRBV5-1 with TRBJ2-7, with 7 bases fitting TRBD1. Germline V gene data show CDR1 as SGHRS and CDR2 as YFSETQ. After removal of 4 bases from V and 0 bases from J, the junction contained 7 bases not matched to a gene. The CDR3 consists of 15 residues. CDR3 sequence reads: CASSPRGQSSYEQYF. CDR3 in DNA: TGCGCCAGCAGCCCGAGGGGACAGTCCTCCTACGAGCAGTACTTC.

This rearrangement joins TRBV30 to TRBJ1-3, with D perhaps matching TRBD1 (6 bases). Germline V gene lookup returns CDR1 GTSNPN and CDR2 SVGIG (reference sequence). This CDR3 contains 11 residues. The CDR3 loop reads CAGGFGNTIYF. In DNA, the CDR3 is TGTGCGGGGGGCTTTGGAAACACCATATATTTT.

The rearrangement uses TRBV15 and TRBJ1-1; no clear D. Germline loops: CDR1 LNHNV, CDR2 YYDKDF (reference sequence). This CDR3 region has 15 residues. The ends were cut back, 0 bases at V and 0 bases at J, with 8 bases in the middle. The CDR3 is CATSRDSGMNTEAFF. In DNA, the CDR3 is TGTGCCACCAGCAGAGATTCAGGAATGAACACTGAAGCTTTCTTT.